This T cell receptor (beta chain) was captured in a study of sequential checkpoint blockade in melanoma. The method was immunoSEQ multiplex PCR; TCRdb's version includes in-frame clones alone and lacks a portion of them. This sample has about 8,400 clones, with 50% to 75% found just once. The table lists this clone with a few counts. The ends were cut back, 3 bases at V and 8 bases at J, with 8 bases in the middle. The length of the CDR3 is 13 residues. CDR1 and CDR2 from the germline V gene are MDHEN and SYDVKM. Treatment denoted: randomized to nivolumab then ipilimumab (arm A) or the reverse (arm B). Live CD3+CD8+ CD19− CD56− cells were sorted from PBMCs.

The receptor was isolated from a human donor with melanoma. The V call is TRBV28, the J call TRBJ1-6; maybe TRBD1 (5 bases). The input for sequencing was CD8+ T cells sorted from blood (inferred from file names), taken from a patient given nivolumab and ipilimumab in sequence. CDR3 loop: CASSLGGDSPLHF. In nucleotides, the CDR3 is TGTGCCAGCAGTTTGGGGGGTGATTCACCCCTCCACTTT.